This note documents a single TCR beta chain sequence. Trimming took 1 base from V and 7 from J, leaving 13 bases between them. The germline CDR1 and CDR2 sequences are MNHEY and SMNVEV (reference sequence). The CDR3 spans 14 residues. Profiling relied on immunoSEQ multiplex PCR, and the TCRdb table lists in-frame clones only, not all of them. The data show 60,000 to 75,000 clones, with approximately 91% seen just once and approximately 1.4% held by the top ten. The sample comes from a study of T cell changes during pregnancy in multiple sclerosis. The clonotype was recovered from a female donor with multiple sclerosis, enrolled in a pregnancy study. This material consisted of peripheral blood, taken in the third trimester of pregnancy. J is TRBJ1-2 and V is TRBV27; maybe TRBD1 (6 bases). CDR3 in amino acids: CASSLWAGALGYTF. CDR3 nucleotide sequence: TGTGCCAGCAGTTTATGGGCGGGGGCGCTTGGCTACACCTTC.